The present entry profiles one TCR beta chain with its context. There are 15 residues in the CDR3. Germline V gene lookup returns CDR1 SNHLY and CDR2 FYNNEI. V was pared by 5 bases and J by 0 bases, with 11 bases between. The data stem from a study of blood T cell repertoires in COVID-19. Whole-study context: Collection of acute and convalescent COVID-19 samples took place in the United States, Italy and Spain.

Original analysis: Scientists estimated how many nucleated cells there were by amplifying reference gene primers. Clones were sequenced by immunoSEQ multiplex PCR, and TCRdb holds only the in-frame ones, with some missing. From that table come the V and J calls and clone size; the DNA was used to work out D and trimming. The profile shows about 200,000 clones, approximately 89% of them singletons. The rearrangement joins TRBV2 to TRBJ1-3, with D perhaps TRBD1 (6 bases). The specimen was peripheral blood. This clonotype originated in a woman aged 40 to 50 with acute or convalescent COVID-19. The CDR3 reads CASSPRTDSGNTIYF. The CDR3 coding sequence is TGTGCCAGCAGTCCCCGGACAGACTCTGGAAACACCATATATTTT.